This TCR beta chain was identified in a study of T cell responses to AZD1222 COVID-19 vaccine. Study-wide findings and caveats: Clonal diversity was possibly underestimated, and the donors were mostly white British, with more females. Sampling that yielded the repertoires occurred only after the peak T cell response.

Clones were sequenced by immunoSEQ multiplex PCR, and TCRdb holds only the in-frame ones, with some missing. The sample records 80,000 or so clones, roughly 85% being singletons. With regard to this clone: Its matching antigen is unknown.

This CDR3 has 15 residues. Trimming pared 8 bases from V and 0 bases from J, leaving 14 bases between. Germline loops: CDR1 MNHEY, CDR2 SMNVEV (reference sequence). The sequencing used peripheral blood, collected on day 0 of AZD1222 vaccination. This TCR was sampled from an adult in good health. The chain links TRBV27 to TRBJ1-5; D not resolved. CDR3 nucleotide sequence: TGTGCCAGCCTCCCGACATCATATAGCAATCAGCCCCAGCATTTT. Its protein product is CASLPTSYSNQPQHF.